This TCR beta chain emerged from a study of beta chain features in type 1 diabetes. Looking at the study overall: Healthy donors and patients had similar age, gender and cell yields. Cells sorted and examined across all samples totaled roughly 98 million.

As every portion of the isolated RNA was reverse transcribed, the sequencing read expressed TCRB transcripts. Sequencing used immunoSEQ multiplex PCR; TCRdb keeps in-frame clones, though not all of them. The repertoire holds a few hundred thousand clones, with around 9.6% as singletons. Study-level findings and limits: The study found moderately but significantly shorter TCRB CDR3s in all four CD4+ subsets of Type 1 diabetes patients. For TCRB rearrangement, an influence of HLA type remained unresolved here.

The CDR3 runs 14 residues. Per germline, CDR1 MNHNY and CDR2 SVGAGI (reference sequence). V lost 4 bases, J lost 0 bases, and 9 bases lay in between. This clone was seen only a few times. Antigen specificity is unknown. Sorting produced populations that all topped 95% purity. The TCR sequence derives from a man aged 25-40 years with type 1 diabetes. V usage is TRBV6-6 and J usage is TRBJ1-1; D possibly corresponds to TRBD1 (5 bases). Sequencing was performed on central memory CD4+ T cells from blood. CDR3 sequence: CASSSQGMNTEAFF. The CDR3 DNA reads as TGTGCCAGCAGTTCGCAGGGTATGAACACTGAAGCTTTCTTT.